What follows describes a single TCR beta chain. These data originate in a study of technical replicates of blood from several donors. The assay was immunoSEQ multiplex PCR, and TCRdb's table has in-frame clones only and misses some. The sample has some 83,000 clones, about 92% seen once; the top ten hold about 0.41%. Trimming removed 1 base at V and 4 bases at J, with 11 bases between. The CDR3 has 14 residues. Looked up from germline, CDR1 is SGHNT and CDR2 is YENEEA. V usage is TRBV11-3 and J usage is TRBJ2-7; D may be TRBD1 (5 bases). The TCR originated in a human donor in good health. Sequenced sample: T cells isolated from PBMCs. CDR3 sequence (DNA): TGTGCCAGCAGCTTAGCCAGGGTTGGTTACGAGCAGTACTTC. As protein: CASSLARVGYEQYF.